This T cell receptor (beta chain) emerged from a study of T cells of healthy individuals. This clonotype showed up many times. TCRdb analysed the 5' RACE reads with MiXCR anew, one entry per CDR3 protein. The data hold some 85,000 distinct CDR3 sequences, with 4% to 5.5% observed a single time. The CDR3 is made up of 14 amino acids. The V end lost 0 bases, the J end lost 2 bases, and 9 bases lay between the germline ends. Germline loops: CDR1 SGHNT, CDR2 YYREEE (reference sequence). The TCR was taken from a female donor in good health. The chain has TRBV5-4 and TRBJ2-7; no clear D gene. CDR3 sequence reads: CASSLGGDPYEQYF. Here the CDR3 DNA reads TGTGCCAGCAGCTTGGGAGGTGATCCCTACGAGCAGTACTTC. Combining the CDR3 with reference TRBV5-4 and TRBJ2-7 gives the whole variable domain ETGVTQSPTHLIKTRGQQVTLRCSSQSGHNTVSWYQQALGQGPQFIFQYYREEENGRGNFPPRFSGLQFPNYSSELNVNALELDDSALYLCASSLGGDPYEQYFGPGTRLTVT.